These 26 T cell receptor beta chains were sequenced from one sample in a study of post-analysis software for immune sequencing data. Study-wide findings and caveats: When patients were compared with controls, a handful of TRBV segments were more frequent, TRBV5-6, TRBV5-1 and TRBV20-1 among them.

Incorporated into the TCR beta cDNA libraries were unique molecular identifiers, which served to reduce PCR and sequencing biases. MiXCR, run by TCRdb on the PCR reads, gives a single entry per CDR3 protein. The sample holds hundreds of thousands of distinct CDR3 sequences, 59% seen once. These receptors have no identified antigens. The sample taken for sequencing was blood. The receptors shown here come from a girl under 10 years old with multiple sclerosis.

The V call is TRBV12-3 or TRBV12-4, the J call TRBJ1-1; the match to TRBD1 covers 8 bases. The CDR3 runs to 15 residues. Losses at the gene ends were 5 bases for V and 3 bases for J; bases not matched to a gene: 8. The CDR3 DNA reads as TGTGCCAGCAGTCATGACAGGGGCGCCGACACTGAAGCTTTCTTT. Protein product: CASSHDRGADTEAFF.

CDR3 in amino acids: CASSSEGVTQYF. The CDR3 bases are TGTGCCAGCAGCTCCGAGGGGGTGACCCAGTACTTC. The chain has TRBV7-2 and TRBJ2-5; TRBD1 is a possible D gene (6 bases). V dropped 4 bases and J dropped 7 bases, with 10 bases sitting between them. Per the germline V gene, CDR1 is SGHTA and CDR2 is FQGNSA. This CDR3 spans 12 amino acids.

The rearrangement joins TRBV27 to TRBJ2-3; TRBD2 agrees at 14 bases. Trimming removed 10 bases from V and 0 bases from J; junction bases left unmatched: 15. The CDR3 totals 19 residues. CDR1 is MNHEY, CDR2 SMNVEV, per germline (reference sequence). This chain's CDR3 is CATNDGLAGGVRSTDTQYF. CDR3 in DNA: TGTGCCACCAATGACGGACTAGCGGGGGGTGTTAGGAGCACAGATACGCAGTATTTT.

J is TRBJ2-3 and V is TRBV29-1; D possibly corresponds to TRBD1 (5 bases). The V gene's germline CDR1 is SQVTM and CDR2 ANQGSEA. This CDR3 has 14 amino acids. The V end lost 2 bases, the J end lost 0 bases, and 9 bases lay between the germline ends. CDR3 protein: CSVEWGSSTDTQYF. The CDR3 nucleotides read TGCAGCGTTGAATGGGGCAGCAGCACAGATACGCAGTATTTT.

This clonotype was found a few times. The chain combines TRBV14 with TRBJ2-1; 7 positions agree with TRBD2. The junction had 10 bases not matched to a gene; V was cut back by 0 bases and J by 8 bases. Looked up from germline, CDR1 is SGHDN and CDR2 is FVKESK. This CDR3 region has 16 residues. The chain's CDR3 is CASSQERGSRLDEQFF. The DNA for the CDR3 is TGTGCCAGCAGCCAAGAGCGGGGGAGCCGTTTAGATGAGCAGTTCTTC.

V and J are TRBV12-3 or TRBV12-4 and TRBJ2-1, with 10 bases matching TRBD2. The CDR3 totals 15 residues. V shed 6 bases and J 6 bases; nucleotides not matched to a gene: 8. For the CDR3, the DNA is TGTGCCAGCAGAGCGGGGGGGCGATTGGGCAATGAGCAGTTCTTC. This translates into CASRAGGRLGNEQFF.

Note on this clonotype: This may stem from a read error, because a much larger clone lies one nucleotide away. CDR3 region: CASSYSGTGDTEAFF. The CDR3 DNA follows: TGTGCCAGCAGTTACTCCGGGACAGGGGACACTGAAGCTTTCTTT. The rearrangement uses TRBV6-5 and TRBJ1-1, with 10 bases fitting TRBD1. Germline CDR1 reads MNHEY; CDR2 reads SVGAGI. This CDR3 has 15 residues. J was trimmed by 3 bases and V by 0 bases; bases with no gene match: 1.

This clonotype came up a few times. The chain has TRBV7-2 and TRBJ1-1; a possible D gene is TRBD1 (5 bases). Trimming removed 2 bases at V and 0 bases at J, with 7 bases between. Germline CDR1 is SGHTA and CDR2 is FQGNSA. The CDR3 loop spans 14 amino acids. CDR3 DNA sequence: TGTGCCAGCAGCTTAAGACAGATGAACACTGAAGCTTTCTTT. It codes for CASSLRQMNTEAFF. Variable domain in full (rest from reference TRBV7-2 and TRBJ1-1): GAGVSQSPSNKVTEKGKDVELRCDPISGHTALYWYRQSLGQGLEFLIYFQGNSAPDKSGLPSDRFSAERTGGSVSTLTIQRTQQEDSAVYLCASSLRQMNTEAFFGQGTRLTVV.

The V call is TRBV12-3 or TRBV12-4, the J call TRBJ1-2; the D gene is possibly TRBD1 (5 bases). Trimming took off 9 bases at V and 1 base at J, with 12 bases between the two ends. The CDR3 is 13 amino acids. The CDR3 here is CASPRAFNYGYTF. The CDR3 DNA is TGTGCCAGTCCCAGGGCCTTTAACTATGGCTACACCTTC.

This clonotype was counted a few times. The chain couples TRBV10-3 to TRBJ2-1; D possibly corresponds to TRBD2 (6 bases). V was cut by 0 bases and J by 8 bases, with 11 bases left in between. CDR1 is ENHRY, CDR2 SYGVKD, per germline. The CDR3 sequence is 14 residues long. The CDR3 DNA reads TGTGCCATCAGTGAGTCGGGGGAGGTGCATGAGCAGTTCTTC. Translating it yields CAISESGEVHEQFF.

This chain uses TRBV4-2 with TRBJ2-1, with D tentatively TRBD1 or TRBD2 (5 bases each). The CDR3 loop spans 19 amino acids. Per the germline V gene, CDR1 is LGHNA and CDR2 is YNFKEQ. The V end was cut by 5 bases, the J end by 8 bases, with 31 bases between. DNA of the CDR3: TGTGCCAGCAGCTGCGAAAACGCTCCCGGGACCTCATCCCACTATGAGCAGTTCTTC. Translated: CASSCENAPGTSSHYEQFF.

This clonotype turned up a few times. V usage is TRBV2 and J usage is TRBJ2-1; 8 bases are shared with TRBD1. V dropped 6 bases and J dropped 0; count of bases not matched to a gene: 16. The CDR3 runs to 19 residues. Germline V CDR1 and CDR2: SNHLY, FYNNEI. The CDR3 DNA reads TGTGCCAGCAGGGGCGTAAGGCAGGGGGCCAATAGCTCCTACAATGAGCAGTTCTTC. It encodes CASRGVRQGANSSYNEQFF.

This clonotype was observed a few times. The J gene is TRBJ2-7, the V gene TRBV12-3 or TRBV12-4; 8 bases fit TRBD1. Matching the DNA end better, TRBJ2-5 makes the J call doubtful. This CDR3 is built from 14 residues. DNA of the CDR3: TGTGCCAGCAGTAGAGGACAGGGTGAAGAGACCCAGTACTTC. This sequence encodes CASSRGQGEETQYF.

This clonotype appeared a few times. DNA for the CDR3: TGTGCCAGCAGTTACTCAGGACAGGGGGCTGTCACTGAAGCTTTCTTT. Its protein product is CASSYSGQGAVTEAFF. The V and J genes are TRBV6-5 and TRBJ1-1, with 11 nucleotides matching TRBD1. V lost 0 bases and J lost 4; bases outside the gene matches: 4. In germline, CDR1 is MNHEY, CDR2 SVGAGI. The CDR3 spans 16 residues.

Comments on this clonotype: At one boundary the junction diverges from the germline segment, which might be a read error. The rearrangement uses TRBV7-2 and TRBJ2-6; TRBD1 matches at 7 bases. This CDR3 is built from 18 residues. In germline, CDR1 is SGHTA, CDR2 FQGNSA. DNA for the CDR3: TGTGCCAGCAGCGAGGACAGGTACAGCACGGCAGGGGCCAACGTCTTGACTTTC. Translated: CASSEDRYSTAGANVLTF.

The chain is built from TRBV20-1 and TRBJ2-1; 10 nucleotides agree with TRBD2. The V gene's germline CDR1 is DFQATT and CDR2 SNEGSKA (reference sequence). V was clipped by 3 bases and J by 9 bases; unmatched bases: 11. This CDR3 contains 15 residues. CDR3 region: CSASKSSGSPVEQFF. The CDR3 bases are TGCAGTGCTAGCAAGTCTAGCGGGAGTCCAGTTGAGCAGTTCTTC.

This clonotype has a single count. V is TRBV5-6 and J is TRBJ2-1; perhaps D is TRBD1 or TRBD2 (5 bases each). Germline lookup yields CDR1 SGHDT and CDR2 YYEEEE. The CDR3 totals 15 residues. V dropped 4 bases and J dropped 1 base, with 12 bases sitting between them. In DNA, the CDR3 is TGTGCCAGCAGCGGGGGAGATACATCCTACAATGAGCAGTTCTTC. It is translated as CASSGGDTSYNEQFF.

The genes are TRBV5-1 and TRBJ2-5; TRBD2 matches 8 bases. J lost 5 bases, V lost 3 bases, and 6 bases had no gene match. CDR1 is SGHRS, CDR2 YFSETQ, per germline. The length of the CDR3 is 14 residues. CDR3 protein: CASSYGRAQETQYF. The DNA for the CDR3 is TGCGCCAGCAGCTACGGGAGGGCCCAGGAGACCCAGTACTTC. Combining the CDR3 with reference TRBV5-1 and TRBJ2-5 gives the whole variable domain KAGVTQTPRYLIKTRGQQVTLSCSPISGHRSVSWYQQTPGQGLQFLFEYFSETQRNKGNFPGRFSGRQFSNSRSEMNVSTLELGDSALYLCASSYGRAQETQYFGPGTRLLVL.

CDR3 amino acids: CASSQVYQLVYQETQYF. The CDR3 DNA reads TGTGCCAGCAGCCAAGTTTATCAGTTGGTCTACCAAGAGACCCAGTACTTC. The V and J genes are TRBV4-2 and TRBJ2-5; unclear D gene. The CDR3 loop spans 17 amino acids. Germline V gives CDR1 LGHNA, CDR2 YNFKEQ. Trimming shortened V by 1 base and J by 0 bases, and 15 bases separated the two germline ends.

This clonotype was seen only a few times. The chain recombines TRBV25-1 with TRBJ2-5; TRBD2 aligns across 9 bases. The V segment lost 4 bases and the J segment 11 bases; nucleotides outside the gene matches: 14. Germline values: CDR1 MGHDK, CDR2 SYGVNS. This CDR3 comprises 15 residues. The CDR3 sequence: CASSGGTSFDLEQYF. As DNA, the CDR3 is TGTGCCAGCAGTGGAGGGACTAGCTTCGACCTGGAGCAGTACTTC.

The V gene is TRBV19, the J gene TRBJ1-5; TRBD1 might be the D (5 bases). Per the germline V gene, CDR1 is LNHDA and CDR2 is SQIVND (reference sequence). This CDR3 contains 14 residues. Trimming left V 3 bases short and J 5 bases short, with 11 bases between. CDR3 in amino acids: CASSILGGDQPQHF. The CDR3 nucleotides read TGTGCCAGTAGTATCTTGGGGGGGGATCAGCCCCAGCATTTT.

The chain is built from TRBV20-1 and TRBJ2-7; D call uncertain. Trimming took off 3 bases at V and 6 bases at J, with 12 bases between the two ends. The CDR3 is 12 residues long. The germline gives CDR1 DFQATT, CDR2 SNEGSKA (reference sequence). In DNA form, the CDR3 reads TGCAGTGCTAGCGCGGACGGGCTCGAGCAGTACTTC. Residues: CSASADGLEQYF.

The genes are TRBV15 and TRBJ2-3; possibly TRBD1 for D (5 bases). V was trimmed by 5 bases and J by 6 bases, leaving 12 bases between them. The CDR3 extends over 13 amino acids. The germline CDR1 and CDR2 sequences are LNHNV and YYDKDF (reference sequence). The CDR3 region is CATSVQGFDTQYF. CDR3 in DNA: TGTGCCACCAGCGTGCAGGGCTTTGATACGCAGTATTTT.

DNA for the CDR3: TGTGCCAGCAGCCCCCACACCGGGGAGCTGTTTTTT. The encoded protein is CASSPHTGELFF. The chain has TRBV7-9 and TRBJ2-2; D call uncertain. Germline CDR1 reads SEHNR; CDR2 reads FQNEAQ (reference sequence). V gave up 5 bases and J gave up 3 bases, with 4 bases separating them. CDR3 length: 12 amino acids. The variable domain in full, with the rest retrieved from reference TRBV7-9 and TRBJ2-2, is DTGVSQNPRHKITKRGQNVTFRCDPISEHNRLYWYRQTLGQGPEFLTYFQNEAQLEKSRLLSDRFSAERPKGSFSTLEIQRTEQGDSAMYLCASSPHTGELFFGEGSRLTVL.

The chain couples TRBV7-6 to TRBJ2-1, with D perhaps matching TRBD1 (6 bases). CDR3 length: 17 amino acids. The V end lost 4 bases, the J end lost 0 bases, and 16 bases lay between the germline ends. From germline, CDR1 is SGHVS and CDR2 FNYEAQ. DNA of the CDR3: TGTGCCAGCAGCTCGGGGAGTTCAGGGGCCTCCTACAATGAGCAGTTCTTC. Protein product: CASSSGSSGASYNEQFF.

The chain recombines TRBV20-1 with TRBJ2-5; D might be TRBD2 (6 bases). Trimming shortened V by 3 bases and J by 0 bases, and 11 bases separated the two germline ends. The length of the CDR3 is 14 residues. CDR1 is DFQATT and CDR2 is SNEGSKA in the germline V gene (reference sequence). CDR3 in amino acids: CSARTRDYQETQYF. The CDR3 DNA reads TGCAGTGCTAGGACCCGGGACTACCAAGAGACCCAGTACTTC.